The 17 T cell receptor beta chains presented below share a single source sample, sequenced in a study of T cells in Graves' hyperthyroidism and ophthalmopathy. The CDR3 regions of TCR beta were amplified from RNA transcripts. With the HTBI primer set, the TCR CDR3 went through a first round of RT-PCR. TCRdb reprocessed the multiplex PCR reads via MiXCR and lists one record per CDR3 protein. The sample comprises about 400,000 distinct CDR3 sequences, about 15% of which are singletons, and around a third rests with the top ten. The source material was blood. The receptors shown here come from a woman aged 25 to 39 with Graves' hyperthyroidism.

This clonotype was recorded many times. The chain combines TRBV12-3 or TRBV12-4 with TRBJ1-1; D remains ambiguous. Trimming shortened V by 3 bases and J by 13 bases, and 18 bases separated the two germline ends. The CDR3 is 13 residues long. The CDR3: CASSFSPGGKLFF. The CDR3 DNA sequence: TGTGCCAGCAGTTTTAGTCCCGGTGGGAAGCTTTTCTTT.

Notes on this clonotype: A much bigger clone sits one base away, suggesting this may be a read error. The J gene is TRBJ1-3, the V gene TRBV9; D unresolved. Germline CDR1 SGDLS, CDR2 YYNGEE. The CDR3 consists of 11 residues. The CDR3 DNA reads TGTGCCAGAAGCGACAGAAACACCATATATTTT. Protein product: CARSDRNTIYF.

At least ten counts were recorded for this clonotype. The chain is built from TRBV6-5 and TRBJ2-3, with D uncertain. V lost 2 bases and J lost 6, with 15 bases in between. The CDR3 sequence is 15 residues long. Germline V gene lookup returns CDR1 MNHEY and CDR2 SVGAGI. Here the CDR3 reads CASSYPPLPTDTQYF. The CDR3 DNA follows: TGTGCCAGCAGTTACCCCCCCCTCCCAACGGATACGCAGTATTTT.

The sample holds many counts of this clonotype. This chain links TRBV13 with TRBJ1-2, with 10 positions matching TRBD1. Per the germline V gene, CDR1 is PRHDT and CDR2 is FYEKMQ (reference sequence). V gave up 5 bases and J gave up 6 bases; unmatched junction bases: 9. This CDR3 comprises 15 residues. CDR3 sequence: CASSPTGGALDGYTF. CDR3 DNA sequence: TGTGCCAGCAGCCCGACAGGGGGCGCGCTGGATGGCTACACCTTC.

This clonotype appeared many times. The genes are TRBV18 and TRBJ2-3, with D perhaps TRBD2 (5 bases). Per the germline V gene, CDR1 is KGHSH and CDR2 is LQKENI. Trimming removed 3 bases from V and 10 bases from J, with 11 bases in between. CDR3 length equals 12 residues. CDR3 coding DNA: TGTGCCAGCTCACCTGATATGGGAGCGCAGTATTTT. Translated: CASSPDMGAQYF.

J is TRBJ2-7 and V is TRBV29-1; 8 bases align to TRBD2. Germline V CDR1 and CDR2: SQVTM, ANQGSEA. Trimming at V came to 4 bases and at J to 6 bases, leaving 11 bases not matched to a gene. CDR3 length equals 14 residues. The CDR3 DNA follows: TGCAGCGTTGGGGGCGGACTAGCCCAGGGCGAGCAGTACTTC. This encodes CSVGGGLAQGEQYF.

The chain joins TRBV19 to TRBJ1-5; weak D call: TRBD1 (5 bases). V was trimmed by 6 bases and J by 4 bases, leaving 10 bases between them. CDR3 length equals 13 residues. Germline V gives CDR1 LNHDA, CDR2 SQIVND (reference sequence). The CDR3 here is CASSQTVNQPQHF. The CDR3 nucleotides are TGTGCCAGTAGCCAGACAGTAAATCAGCCCCAGCATTTT.

This clonotype has a handful of counts. V usage is TRBV14 and J usage is TRBJ2-7, with a weak D call TRBD2 (6 bases). V dropped 8 bases and J dropped 6 bases, with 17 bases sitting between them. Germline V gene lookup returns CDR1 SGHDN and CDR2 FVKESK. The CDR3 sequence is 13 residues long. The CDR3 protein is CASGGIRWGEQYF. CDR3 nucleotide sequence: TGTGCCAGCGGCGGGATTCGCTGGGGCGAGCAGTACTTC.

Comment on this clonotype: The DNA is omitted, as the CDR3 cannot be located on it reliably, and the CDR3 follows TCRdb's listing. V gene TRBV24-1 combines with J gene TRBJ2-2; TRBD2 was called by the table and not checked on the DNA. The germline CDR1 and CDR2 sequences are KGHDR and SFDVKD. With termini counted, the CDR3 has 24 amino acids. CDR3: CASRSNTGYWDEQYFGPGTGELFF.

The rearrangement uses TRBV29-1 and TRBJ2-1, with unresolved D. Trimming took 4 bases from V and 7 from J, leaving 8 bases between them. This CDR3 contains 11 residues. Germline CDR1 SQVTM, CDR2 ANQGSEA. CDR3 amino acids: CSVVMGNEQFF. The CDR3 DNA is TGCAGCGTTGTAATGGGGAATGAGCAGTTCTTC.

In its sample, this clonotype was seen many times. The gene calls are TRBV28 and TRBJ2-7, with TRBD2 matching 11 bases. The CDR3 runs to 16 residues. Germline V gives CDR1 MDHEN, CDR2 SYDVKM. Unmatched junction bases numbered 9, after V lost 5 bases and J lost 3 bases. In nucleotides, the CDR3 is TGTGCCAGCAGTGCATCCGACGGACTAGCGGGCTACGAGCAGTACTTC. Amino acids: CASSASDGLAGYEQYF.

The rearrangement uses TRBV18 and TRBJ2-7; TRBD1 might be the D (6 bases). This CDR3 comprises 14 residues. The germline gives CDR1 KGHSH, CDR2 LQKENI. Deletions cut 5 bases from V and 3 bases from J, with 14 bases between. CDR3 residues: CASSVTGQFYEQYF. The CDR3 coding sequence is TGTGCCAGCTCAGTCACCGGACAGTTCTACGAGCAGTACTTC.

This sequence joins TRBV2 and TRBJ2-3; the match to TRBD2 covers 7 bases. This CDR3 is built from 13 residues. CDR1 is SNHLY and CDR2 is FYNNEI in the germline V gene. V shed 4 bases, J shed 8 bases, and the junction held 6 bases outside the gene matches. CDR3 protein: CASSGGGGGTQYF. CDR3 bases: TGTGCCAGCAGTGGCGGTGGGGGGGGTACGCAGTATTTT.

Many counts were recorded for this clonotype. The chain uses TRBV7-2 and TRBJ2-7; 10 bases are a match to TRBD2. V lost 2 bases to trimming and J lost 2 bases; unmatched junction nucleotides: 6. From germline, CDR1 is SGHTA and CDR2 FQGNSA. The CDR3 consists of 16 residues. The CDR3 bases are TGTGCCAGCAGCTTAATAGCGGGAGGTGCCCCCTACGAGCAGTACTTC. This sequence encodes CASSLIAGGAPYEQYF. Variable domain in full (rest from reference TRBV7-2 and TRBJ2-7): GAGVSQSPSNKVTEKGKDVELRCDPISGHTALYWYRQSLGQGLEFLIYFQGNSAPDKSGLPSDRFSAERTGGSVSTLTIQRTQQEDSAVYLCASSLIAGGAPYEQYFGPGTRLTVT.

The V call is TRBV24-1, the J call TRBJ2-3; weak D call: TRBD2 (5 bases). Germline assignment: CDR1 KGHDR and CDR2 SFDVKD. This CDR3 region has 11 residues. The V end lost 5 bases, the J end lost 6 bases, and 5 bases lay between the germline ends. The CDR3 DNA follows: TGTGCCACCAGTGGCGGGGATACGCAGTATTTT. Amino acid sequence: CATSGGDTQYF.

This clonotype was detected ten times or more. V usage is TRBV6-1 and J usage is TRBJ1-1, with D hard to call. This CDR3 is 15 amino acids long. Germline assignment: CDR1 MNHNS and CDR2 SASEGT. Trimming pared 5 bases from V and 0 bases from J, leaving 13 bases between. Written as DNA, the CDR3 is TGTGCCAGCAGTAAGGACGGCAAGATGAACACTGAAGCTTTCTTT. Protein: CASSKDGKMNTEAFF.

This clonotype was observed a handful of times. The chain recombines TRBV3-1 with TRBJ2-7; D might be TRBD2 (6 bases). V was pared by 0 bases and J by 3 bases, with 21 bases between. The germline CDR1 and CDR2 sequences are LGHDT and YNNKEL (reference sequence). The CDR3 contains 18 residues. This CDR3 is CASSQDWGVEGIVYEQYF. The CDR3 DNA is TGTGCCAGCAGCCAAGATTGGGGGGTCGAGGGAATAGTCTACGAGCAGTACTTC.